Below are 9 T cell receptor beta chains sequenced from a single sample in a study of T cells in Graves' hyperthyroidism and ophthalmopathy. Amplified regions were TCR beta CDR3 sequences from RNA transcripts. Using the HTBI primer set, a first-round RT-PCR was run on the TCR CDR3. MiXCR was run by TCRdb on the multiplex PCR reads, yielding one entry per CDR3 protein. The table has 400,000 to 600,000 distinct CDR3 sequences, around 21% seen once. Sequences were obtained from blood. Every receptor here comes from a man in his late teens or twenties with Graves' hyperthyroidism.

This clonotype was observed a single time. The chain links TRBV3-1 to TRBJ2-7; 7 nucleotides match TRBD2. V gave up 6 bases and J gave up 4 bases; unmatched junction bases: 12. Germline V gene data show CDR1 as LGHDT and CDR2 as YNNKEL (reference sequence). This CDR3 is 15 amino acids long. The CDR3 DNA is TGTGCCAGCAGTTACCCCGGGAGGTTGGGATACGAGCAGTACTTC. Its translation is CASSYPGRLGYEQYF.

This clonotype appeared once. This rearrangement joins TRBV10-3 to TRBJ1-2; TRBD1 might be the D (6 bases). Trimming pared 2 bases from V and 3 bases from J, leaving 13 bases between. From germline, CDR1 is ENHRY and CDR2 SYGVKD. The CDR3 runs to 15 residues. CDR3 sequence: CAISEKQGVYYGYTF. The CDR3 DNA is TGTGCCATCAGTGAGAAACAGGGCGTTTACTATGGCTACACCTTC.

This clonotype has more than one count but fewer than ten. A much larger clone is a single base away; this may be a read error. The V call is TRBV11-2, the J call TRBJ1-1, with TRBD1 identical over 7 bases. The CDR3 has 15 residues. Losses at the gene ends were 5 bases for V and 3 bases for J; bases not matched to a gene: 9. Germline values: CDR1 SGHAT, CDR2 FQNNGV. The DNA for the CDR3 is TGTGCCAGCAGCCGATGGCAGGGGGGGTACACTGAAGCTTTCTTT. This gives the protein CASSRWQGGYTEAFF. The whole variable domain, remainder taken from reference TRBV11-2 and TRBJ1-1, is EAGVAQSPRYKIIEKRQSVAFWCNPISGHATLYWYQQILGQGPKLLIQFQNNGVVDDSQLPKDRFSAERLKGVDSTLKIQPAKLEDSAVYLCASSRWQGGYTEAFFGQGTRLTVV.

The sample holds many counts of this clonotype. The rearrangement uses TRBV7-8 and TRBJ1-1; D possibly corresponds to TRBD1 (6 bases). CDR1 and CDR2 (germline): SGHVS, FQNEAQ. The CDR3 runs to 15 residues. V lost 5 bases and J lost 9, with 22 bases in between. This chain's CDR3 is CASSPIRGARTKAFF. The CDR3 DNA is TGTGCCAGCAGCCCAATTCGGGGGGCCCGAACAAAAGCTTTCTTT.

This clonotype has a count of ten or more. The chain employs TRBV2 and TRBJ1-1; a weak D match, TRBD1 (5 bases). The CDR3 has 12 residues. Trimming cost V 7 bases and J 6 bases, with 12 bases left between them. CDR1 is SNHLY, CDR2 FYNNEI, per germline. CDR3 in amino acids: CASMTKGAEAFF. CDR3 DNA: TGTGCCAGCATGACTAAAGGGGCTGAAGCTTTCTTT.

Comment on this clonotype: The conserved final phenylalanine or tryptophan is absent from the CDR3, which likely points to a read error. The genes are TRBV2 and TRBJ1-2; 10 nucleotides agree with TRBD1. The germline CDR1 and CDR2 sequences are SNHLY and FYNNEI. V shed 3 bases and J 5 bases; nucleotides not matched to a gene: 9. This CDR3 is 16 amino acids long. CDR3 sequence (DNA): TGTGCCAGCAGTGAGCCTCCGGGACAGGGGCTTTATGGCTACACCGTC. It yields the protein CASSEPPGQGLYGYTV.

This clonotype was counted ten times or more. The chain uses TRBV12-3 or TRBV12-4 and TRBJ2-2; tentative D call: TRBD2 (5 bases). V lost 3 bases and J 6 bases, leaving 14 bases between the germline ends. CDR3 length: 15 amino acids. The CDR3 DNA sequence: TGTGCCAGCAGTTTCGCCATATCGGGGTCCGGGGAGCTGTTTTTT. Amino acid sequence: CASSFAISGSGELFF.

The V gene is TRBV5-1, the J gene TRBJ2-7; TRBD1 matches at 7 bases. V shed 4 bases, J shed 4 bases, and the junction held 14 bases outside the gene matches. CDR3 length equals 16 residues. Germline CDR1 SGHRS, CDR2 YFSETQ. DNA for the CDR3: TGCGCCAGCAGCGACTGGTTCAGGGGACAGACTTACGAGCAGTACTTC. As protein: CASSDWFRGQTYEQYF.

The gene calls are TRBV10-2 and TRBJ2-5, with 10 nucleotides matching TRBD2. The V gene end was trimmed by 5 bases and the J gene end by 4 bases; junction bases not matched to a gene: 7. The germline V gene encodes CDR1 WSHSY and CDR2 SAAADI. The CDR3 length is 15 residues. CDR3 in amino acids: CASSPRLAGGETQYF. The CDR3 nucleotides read TGCGCCAGCAGTCCCCGACTAGCGGGCGGAGAGACCCAGTACTTC.